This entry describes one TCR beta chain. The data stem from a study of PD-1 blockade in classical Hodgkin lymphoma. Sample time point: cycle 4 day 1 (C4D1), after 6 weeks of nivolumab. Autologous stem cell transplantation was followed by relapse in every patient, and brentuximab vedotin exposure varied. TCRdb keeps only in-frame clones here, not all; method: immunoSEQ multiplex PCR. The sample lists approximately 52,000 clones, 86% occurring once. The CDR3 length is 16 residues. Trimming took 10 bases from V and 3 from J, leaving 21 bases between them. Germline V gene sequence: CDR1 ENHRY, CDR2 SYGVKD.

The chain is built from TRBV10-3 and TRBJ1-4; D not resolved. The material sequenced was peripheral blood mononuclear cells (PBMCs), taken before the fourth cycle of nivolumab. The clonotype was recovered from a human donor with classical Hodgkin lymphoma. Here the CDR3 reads CATRSVVQEPNEKLFF. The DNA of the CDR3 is TGTGCCACCCGATCGGTCGTTCAGGAACCTAATGAAAAACTGTTTTTT.